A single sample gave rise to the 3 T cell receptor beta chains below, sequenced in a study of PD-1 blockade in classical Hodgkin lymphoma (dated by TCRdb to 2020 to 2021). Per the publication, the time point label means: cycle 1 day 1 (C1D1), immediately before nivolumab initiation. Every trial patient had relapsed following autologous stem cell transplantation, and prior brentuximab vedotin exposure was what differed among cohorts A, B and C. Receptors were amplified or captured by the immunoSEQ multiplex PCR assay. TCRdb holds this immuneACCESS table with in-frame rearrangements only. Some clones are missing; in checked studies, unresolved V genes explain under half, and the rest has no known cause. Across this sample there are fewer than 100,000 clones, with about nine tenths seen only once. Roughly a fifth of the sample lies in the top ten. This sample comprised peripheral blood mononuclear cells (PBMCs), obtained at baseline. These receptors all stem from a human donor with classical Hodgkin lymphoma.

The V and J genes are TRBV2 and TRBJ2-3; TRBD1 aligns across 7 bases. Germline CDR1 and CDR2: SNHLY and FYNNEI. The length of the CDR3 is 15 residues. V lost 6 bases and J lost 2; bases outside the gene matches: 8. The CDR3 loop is CASRFEGATTDTQYF. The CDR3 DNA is TGTGCCAGCAGGTTCGAGGGGGCGACCACAGATACGCAGTATTTT.

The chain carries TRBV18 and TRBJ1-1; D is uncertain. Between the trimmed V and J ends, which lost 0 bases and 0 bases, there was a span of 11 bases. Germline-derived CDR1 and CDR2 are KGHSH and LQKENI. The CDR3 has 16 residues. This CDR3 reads CASSPPPGKLNTEAFF. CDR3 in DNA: TGTGCCAGCTCACCACCCCCAGGCAAATTGAACACTGAAGCTTTCTTT.

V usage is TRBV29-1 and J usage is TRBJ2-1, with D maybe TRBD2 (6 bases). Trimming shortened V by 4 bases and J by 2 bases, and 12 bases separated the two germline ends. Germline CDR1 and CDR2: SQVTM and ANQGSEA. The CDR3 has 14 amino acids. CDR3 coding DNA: TGCAGCGTTGGGGGCGGGGTTACCTACAATGAGCAGTTCTTC. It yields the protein CSVGGGVTYNEQFF.